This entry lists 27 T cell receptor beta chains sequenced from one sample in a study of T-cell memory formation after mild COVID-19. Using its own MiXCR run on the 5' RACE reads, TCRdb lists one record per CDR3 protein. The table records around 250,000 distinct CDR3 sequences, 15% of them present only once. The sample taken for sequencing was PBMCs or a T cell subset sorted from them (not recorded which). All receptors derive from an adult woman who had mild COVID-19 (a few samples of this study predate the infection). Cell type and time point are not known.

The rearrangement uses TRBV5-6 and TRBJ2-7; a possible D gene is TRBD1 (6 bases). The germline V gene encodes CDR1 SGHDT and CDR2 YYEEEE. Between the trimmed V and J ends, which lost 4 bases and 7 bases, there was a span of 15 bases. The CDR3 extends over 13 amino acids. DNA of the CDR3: TGTGCCAGCAGCATAACAGGGCCGGGAGAGCAGTACTTC. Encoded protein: CASSITGPGEQYF.

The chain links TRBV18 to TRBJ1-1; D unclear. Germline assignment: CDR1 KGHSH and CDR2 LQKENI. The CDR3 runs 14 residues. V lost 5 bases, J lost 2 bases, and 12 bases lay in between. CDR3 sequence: CASSESTVNTEAFF. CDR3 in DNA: TGTGCCAGCTCAGAGTCGACCGTTAACACTGAAGCTTTCTTT.

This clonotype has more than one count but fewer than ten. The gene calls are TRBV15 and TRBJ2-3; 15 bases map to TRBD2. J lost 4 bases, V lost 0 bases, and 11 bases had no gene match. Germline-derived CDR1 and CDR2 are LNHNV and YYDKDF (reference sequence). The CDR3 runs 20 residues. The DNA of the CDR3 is TGTGCCACCAGCAGAGATTCGGGACTAGCGGGAGGCGGAAGCGCAGATACGCAGTATTTT. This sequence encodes CATSRDSGLAGGGSADTQYF.

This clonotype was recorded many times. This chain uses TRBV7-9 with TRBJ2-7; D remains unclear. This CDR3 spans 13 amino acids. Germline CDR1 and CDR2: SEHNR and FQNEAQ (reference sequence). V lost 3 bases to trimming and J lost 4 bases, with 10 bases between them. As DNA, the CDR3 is TGTGCCAGCAGCTTTGGTGGTAGATACGAGCAGTACTTC. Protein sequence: CASSFGGRYEQYF.

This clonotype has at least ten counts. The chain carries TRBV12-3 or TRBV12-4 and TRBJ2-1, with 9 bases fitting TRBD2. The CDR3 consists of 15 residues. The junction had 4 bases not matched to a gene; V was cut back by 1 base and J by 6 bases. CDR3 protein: CASSLVLAGFNEQFF. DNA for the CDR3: TGTGCCAGCAGTTTAGTTCTAGCGGGGTTCAATGAGCAGTTCTTC.

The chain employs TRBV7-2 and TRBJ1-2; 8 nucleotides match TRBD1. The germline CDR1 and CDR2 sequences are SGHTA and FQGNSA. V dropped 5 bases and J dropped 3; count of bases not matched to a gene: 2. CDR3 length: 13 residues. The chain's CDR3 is CASSMDRDYGYTF. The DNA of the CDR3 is TGTGCCAGCAGCATGGACAGGGACTATGGCTACACCTTC.

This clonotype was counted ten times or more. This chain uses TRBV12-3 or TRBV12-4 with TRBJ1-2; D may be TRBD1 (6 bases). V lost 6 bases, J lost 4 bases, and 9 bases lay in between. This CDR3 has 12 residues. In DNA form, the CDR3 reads TGTGCCAGCAGGCAGGGGACCTATGGCTACACCTTC. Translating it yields CASRQGTYGYTF.

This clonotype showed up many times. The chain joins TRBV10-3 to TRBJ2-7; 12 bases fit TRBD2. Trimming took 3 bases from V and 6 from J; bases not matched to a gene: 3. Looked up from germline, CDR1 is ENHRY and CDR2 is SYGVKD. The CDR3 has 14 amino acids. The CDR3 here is CAISDSSGRAEQYF. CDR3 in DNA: TGTGCCATCAGTGATTCTAGCGGGAGGGCCGAGCAGTACTTC.

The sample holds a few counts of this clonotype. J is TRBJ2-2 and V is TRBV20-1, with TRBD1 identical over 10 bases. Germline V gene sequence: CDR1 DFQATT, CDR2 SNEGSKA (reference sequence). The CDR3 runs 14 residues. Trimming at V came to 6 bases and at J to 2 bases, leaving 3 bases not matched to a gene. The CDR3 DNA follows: TGCAGTGCATGGGACAGGGGAAACACCGGGGAGCTGTTTTTT. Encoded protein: CSAWDRGNTGELFF.

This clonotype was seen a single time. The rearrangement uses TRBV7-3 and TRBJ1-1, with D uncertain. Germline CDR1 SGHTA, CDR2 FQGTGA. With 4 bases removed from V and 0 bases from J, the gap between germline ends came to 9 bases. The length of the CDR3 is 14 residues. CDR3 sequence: CASSSSPMNTEAFF. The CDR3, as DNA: TGTGCCAGCAGCTCAAGTCCTATGAACACTGAAGCTTTCTTT.

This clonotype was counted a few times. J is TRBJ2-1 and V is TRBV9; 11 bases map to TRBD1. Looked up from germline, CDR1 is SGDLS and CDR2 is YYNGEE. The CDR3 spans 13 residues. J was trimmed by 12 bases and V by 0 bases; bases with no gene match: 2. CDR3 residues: CASSVEGTGGQFF. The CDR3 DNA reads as TGTGCCAGCAGCGTAGAAGGGACAGGGGGGCAGTTCTTC.

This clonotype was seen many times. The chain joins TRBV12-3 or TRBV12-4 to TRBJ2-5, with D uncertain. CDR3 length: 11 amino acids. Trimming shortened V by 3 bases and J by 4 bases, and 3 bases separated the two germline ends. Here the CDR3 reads CASSFLETQYF. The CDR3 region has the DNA TGTGCCAGCAGTTTTTTAGAGACCCAGTACTTC.

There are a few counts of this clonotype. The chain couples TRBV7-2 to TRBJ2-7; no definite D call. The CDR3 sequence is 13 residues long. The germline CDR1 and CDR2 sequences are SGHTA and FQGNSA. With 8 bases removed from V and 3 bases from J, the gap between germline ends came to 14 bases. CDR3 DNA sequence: TGTGCCAGCCGGGCGGATTTGAACTACGAGCAGTACTTC. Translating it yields CASRADLNYEQYF.

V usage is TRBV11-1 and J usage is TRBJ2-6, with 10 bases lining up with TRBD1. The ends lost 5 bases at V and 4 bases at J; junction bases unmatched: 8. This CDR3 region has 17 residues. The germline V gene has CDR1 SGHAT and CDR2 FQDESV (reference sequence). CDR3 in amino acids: CASSAGTGVLGANVLTF. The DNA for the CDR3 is TGTGCCAGCAGCGCCGGGACAGGGGTTTTAGGGGCCAACGTCCTGACTTTC.

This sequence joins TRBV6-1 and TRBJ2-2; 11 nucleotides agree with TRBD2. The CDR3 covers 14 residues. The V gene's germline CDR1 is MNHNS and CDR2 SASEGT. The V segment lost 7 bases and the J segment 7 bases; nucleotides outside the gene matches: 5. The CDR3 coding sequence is TGTGCCAGCAATTCCGGGACTAGCGGCGGGGAGCTGTTTTTT. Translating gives CASNSGTSGGELFF.

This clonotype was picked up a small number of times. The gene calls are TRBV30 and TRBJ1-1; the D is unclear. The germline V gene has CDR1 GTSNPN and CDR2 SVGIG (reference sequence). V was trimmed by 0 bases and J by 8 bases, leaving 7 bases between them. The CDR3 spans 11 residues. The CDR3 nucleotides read TGTGCCTGGAGTGTACTGGGAGAAGCTTTCTTT. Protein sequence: CAWSVLGEAFF.

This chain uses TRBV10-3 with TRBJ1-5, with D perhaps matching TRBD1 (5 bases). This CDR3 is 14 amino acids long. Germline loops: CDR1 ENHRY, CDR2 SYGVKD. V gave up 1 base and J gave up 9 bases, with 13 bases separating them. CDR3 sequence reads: CAISELGGNRPQHF. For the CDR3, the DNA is TGTGCCATCAGTGAGTTGGGGGGGAATAGGCCCCAGCATTTT.

The CDR3 here is CAWNKGDSYEQYF. DNA for the CDR3: TGTGCCTGGAATAAGGGTGACTCCTACGAGCAGTACTTC. The chain employs TRBV30 and TRBJ2-7, with D hard to call. The length of the CDR3 is 13 residues. V lost 4 bases and J lost 0, with 10 bases in between. Per the germline V gene, CDR1 is GTSNPN and CDR2 is SVGIG (reference sequence). The variable domain in full, with the rest retrieved from reference TRBV30 and TRBJ2-7, is SQTIHQWPATLVQPVGSPLSLECTVEGTSNPNLYWYRQAAGRGLQLLFYSVGIGQISSEVPQNLSASRPQDRQFILSSKKLLLSDSGFYLCAWNKGDSYEQYFGPGTRLTVT.

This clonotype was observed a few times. The CDR3 loop reads CSAGGTGSSGNTIYF. DNA of the CDR3: TGCAGCGCCGGAGGCACAGGGAGCTCTGGAAACACCATATATTTT. This rearrangement joins TRBV29-1 to TRBJ1-3; TRBD1 is a possible D gene (6 bases). This CDR3 comprises 15 residues. Germline CDR1 is SQVTM and CDR2 is ANQGSEA. V was trimmed by 7 bases and J by 0 bases, leaving 16 bases between them.

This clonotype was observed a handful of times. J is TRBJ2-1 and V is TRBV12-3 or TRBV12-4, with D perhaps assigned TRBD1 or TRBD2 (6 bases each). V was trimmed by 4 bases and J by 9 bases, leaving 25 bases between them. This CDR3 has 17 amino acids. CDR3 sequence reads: CASSWGTGTFGGVEQFF. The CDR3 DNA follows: TGTGCCAGCAGTTGGGGCACAGGGACGTTCGGGGGAGTTGAGCAGTTCTTC.

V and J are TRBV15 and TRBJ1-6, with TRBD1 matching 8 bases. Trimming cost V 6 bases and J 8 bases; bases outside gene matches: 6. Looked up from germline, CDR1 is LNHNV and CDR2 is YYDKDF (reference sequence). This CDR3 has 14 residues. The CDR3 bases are TGTGCCACCAGGACAGGGGCGAGGGATTCACCCCTCCACTTT. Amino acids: CATRTGARDSPLHF. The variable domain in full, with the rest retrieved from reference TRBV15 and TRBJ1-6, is DAMVIQNPRYQVTQFGKPVTLSCSQTLNHNVMYWYQQKSSQAPKLLFHYYDKDFNNEADTPDNFQSRRPNTSFCFLDIRSPGLGDTAMYLCATRTGARDSPLHFGNGTRLTVT.

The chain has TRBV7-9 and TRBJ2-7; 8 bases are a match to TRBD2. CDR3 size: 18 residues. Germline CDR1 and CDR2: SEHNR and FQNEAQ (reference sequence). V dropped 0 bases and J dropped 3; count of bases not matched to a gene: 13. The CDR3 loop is CASSLALDKRESHYEQYF. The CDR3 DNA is TGTGCCAGCAGCTTAGCGCTCGACAAGCGGGAGAGCCACTACGAGCAGTACTTC.

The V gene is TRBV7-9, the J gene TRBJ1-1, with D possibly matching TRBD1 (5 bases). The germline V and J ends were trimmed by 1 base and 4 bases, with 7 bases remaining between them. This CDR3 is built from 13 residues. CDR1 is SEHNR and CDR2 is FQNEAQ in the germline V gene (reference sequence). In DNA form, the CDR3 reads TGTGCCAGCAGCTTAGAGGGGACCACTGAAGCTTTCTTT. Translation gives CASSLEGTTEAFF.

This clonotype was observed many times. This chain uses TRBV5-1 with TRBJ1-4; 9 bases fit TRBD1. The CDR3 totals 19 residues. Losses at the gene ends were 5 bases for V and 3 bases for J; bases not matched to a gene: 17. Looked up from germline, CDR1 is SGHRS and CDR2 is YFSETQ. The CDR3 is CASSLIPRGTGGSNEKLFF. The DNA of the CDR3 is TGCGCCAGCAGTTTGATACCCCGGGGCACAGGGGGCTCTAATGAAAAACTGTTTTTT.

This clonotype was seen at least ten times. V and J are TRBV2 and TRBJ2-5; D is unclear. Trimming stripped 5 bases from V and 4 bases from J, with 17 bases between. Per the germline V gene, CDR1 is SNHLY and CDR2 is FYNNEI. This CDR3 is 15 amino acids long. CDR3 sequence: CASSLNPQPPETQYF. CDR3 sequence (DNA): TGTGCCAGCAGTCTGAACCCACAGCCCCCAGAGACCCAGTACTTC. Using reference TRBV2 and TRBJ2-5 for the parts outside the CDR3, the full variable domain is EPEVTQTPSHQVTQMGQEVILRCVPISNHLYFYWYRQILGQKVEFLVSFYNNEISEKSEIFDDQFSVERPDGSNFTLKIRSTKLEDSAMYFCASSLNPQPPETQYFGPGTRLLVL.

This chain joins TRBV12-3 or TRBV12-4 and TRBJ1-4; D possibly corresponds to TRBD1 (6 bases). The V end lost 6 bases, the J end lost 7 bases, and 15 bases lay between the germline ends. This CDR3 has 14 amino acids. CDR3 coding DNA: TGTGCCAGCAGCAGAGGGGGTTTGAGTGAAAAACTGTTTTTT. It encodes CASSRGGLSEKLFF.

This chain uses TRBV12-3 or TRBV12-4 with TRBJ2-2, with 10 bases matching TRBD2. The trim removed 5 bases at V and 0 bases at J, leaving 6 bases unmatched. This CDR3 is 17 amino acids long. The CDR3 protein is CASSHSLAGTNTGELFF. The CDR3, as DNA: TGTGCCAGCAGTCACTCACTAGCGGGGACGAACACCGGGGAGCTGTTTTTT.